This TCR beta chain was observed in a study of cytomegalovirus exposure and HLA in healthy donors. Findings and limits, study-wide: When presence/absence was analysed, sequencing depth was taken to be roughly uniform across donors. Later analysis identified a missense DCLRE1C variant that was linked to TCR beta V- and J-gene trimming.

The CDR3 extends over 19 amino acids. V was trimmed by 8 bases and J by 2 bases, leaving 25 bases between them. The germline gives CDR1 SNHLY, CDR2 FYNNEI. Researchers ran the PCR with 60 Vbeta and 13 Jbeta primers. Measured with immunoSEQ multiplex PCR; TCRdb has only the in-frame clones, and not every one. The data hold 100,000 or so clones, with roughly 75% observed a single time. Notes on this clone: What it binds is unknown.

This clonotype was sampled from a woman under 30 in good health and CMV-seropositive. Source material: PBMCs. The rearrangement links TRBV2 to TRBJ2-6, with D possibly matching TRBD2 (6 bases). The DNA of the CDR3 is TGTGCCAGCTTGCTCCGAGGGTGGGGGGATTTTACTGGGGCCAACGTCCTGACTTTC. This gives the protein CASLLRGWGDFTGANVLTF.